This section outlines one T cell receptor beta chain sequence together with its context. Its antigen is unidentified. The sample belongs to a study of shared clonotypes between healthy human individuals. The CDR3 covers 15 residues. V was pared by 5 bases and J by 9 bases, with 20 bases between. Germline V gene data show CDR1 as SGHVS and CDR2 as FNYEAQ. Study outcomes and limitations: Naive CD4 clonotype sharing across several donors was around 5.5%.

The repertoire was sequenced with immunoSEQ multiplex PCR; TCRdb's copy has only in-frame clones and lacks some. Here the sample spans some 1.5 million clones, about 98% being singletons. The chain links TRBV7-6 to TRBJ2-1; D remains unclear. The receptor's source is a young man in good health. Sequencing was done on a sample of naive CD4+ T cells sorted from blood. Subset defined: CD45RA+ positively selected. For the CDR3, the DNA is TGTGCCAGCAGCATCGGGTCCCCGGAGAACGGTGAGCAGTTCTTC. Translated: CASSIGSPENGEQFF.